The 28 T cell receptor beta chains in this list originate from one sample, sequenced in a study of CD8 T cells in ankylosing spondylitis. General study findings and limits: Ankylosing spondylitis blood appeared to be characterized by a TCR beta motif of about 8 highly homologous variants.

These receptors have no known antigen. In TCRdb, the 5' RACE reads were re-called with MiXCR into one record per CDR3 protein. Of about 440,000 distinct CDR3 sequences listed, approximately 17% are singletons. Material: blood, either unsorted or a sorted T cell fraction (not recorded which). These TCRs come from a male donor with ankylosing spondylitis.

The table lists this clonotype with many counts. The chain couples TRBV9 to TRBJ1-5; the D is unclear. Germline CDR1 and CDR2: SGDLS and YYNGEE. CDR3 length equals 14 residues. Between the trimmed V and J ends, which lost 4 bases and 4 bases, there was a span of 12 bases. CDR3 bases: TGTGCCAGCAGCCCTGGCTGGGAAAATCAGCCCCAGCATTTT. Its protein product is CASSPGWENQPQHF.

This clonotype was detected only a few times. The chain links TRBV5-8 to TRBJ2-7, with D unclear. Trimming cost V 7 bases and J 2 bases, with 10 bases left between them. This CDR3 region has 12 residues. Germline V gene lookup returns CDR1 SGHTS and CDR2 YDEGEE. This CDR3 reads CASGRFTYEQYF. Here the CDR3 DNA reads TGTGCCAGCGGCAGATTCACCTACGAGCAGTACTTC.

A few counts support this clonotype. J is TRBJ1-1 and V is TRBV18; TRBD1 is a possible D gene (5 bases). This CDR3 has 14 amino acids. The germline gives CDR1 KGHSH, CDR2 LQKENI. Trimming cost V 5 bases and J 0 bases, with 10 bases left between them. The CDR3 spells CASSNDRMNTEAFF. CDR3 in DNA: TGTGCCAGCTCAAACGACAGAATGAACACTGAAGCTTTCTTT.

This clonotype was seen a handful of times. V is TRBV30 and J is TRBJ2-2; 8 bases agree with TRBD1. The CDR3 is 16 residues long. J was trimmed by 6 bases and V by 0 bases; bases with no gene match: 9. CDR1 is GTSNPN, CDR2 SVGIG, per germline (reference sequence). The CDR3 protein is CAWSVLGSGGAGELFF. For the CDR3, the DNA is TGTGCCTGGAGTGTACTTGGGTCAGGGGGCGCCGGGGAGCTGTTTTTT.

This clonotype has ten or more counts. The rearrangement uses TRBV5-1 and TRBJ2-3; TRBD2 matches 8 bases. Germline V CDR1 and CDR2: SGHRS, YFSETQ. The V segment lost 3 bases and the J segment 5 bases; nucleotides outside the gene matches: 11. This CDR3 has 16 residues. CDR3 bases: TGCGCCAGCAGCTCCCAACCGGGACTAGGAATAGATACGCAGTATTTT. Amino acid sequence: CASSSQPGLGIDTQYF. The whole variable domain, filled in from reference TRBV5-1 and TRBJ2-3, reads KAGVTQTPRYLIKTRGQQVTLSCSPISGHRSVSWYQQTPGQGLQFLFEYFSETQRNKGNFPGRFSGRQFSNSRSEMNVSTLELGDSALYLCASSSQPGLGIDTQYFGPGTRLTVL.

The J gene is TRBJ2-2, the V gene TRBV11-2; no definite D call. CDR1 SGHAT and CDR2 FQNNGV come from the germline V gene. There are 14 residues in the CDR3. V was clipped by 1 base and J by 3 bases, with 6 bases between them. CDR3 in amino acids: CASSLGLYTGELFF. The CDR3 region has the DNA TGTGCCAGCAGCTTAGGGCTCTACACCGGGGAGCTGTTTTTT.

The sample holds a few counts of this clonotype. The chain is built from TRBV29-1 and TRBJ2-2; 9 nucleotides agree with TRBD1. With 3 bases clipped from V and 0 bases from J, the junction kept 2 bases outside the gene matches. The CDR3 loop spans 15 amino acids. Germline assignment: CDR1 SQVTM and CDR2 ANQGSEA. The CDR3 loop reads CSVDGDRANTGELFF. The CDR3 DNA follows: TGCAGCGTTGACGGGGACAGGGCGAACACCGGGGAGCTGTTTTTT.

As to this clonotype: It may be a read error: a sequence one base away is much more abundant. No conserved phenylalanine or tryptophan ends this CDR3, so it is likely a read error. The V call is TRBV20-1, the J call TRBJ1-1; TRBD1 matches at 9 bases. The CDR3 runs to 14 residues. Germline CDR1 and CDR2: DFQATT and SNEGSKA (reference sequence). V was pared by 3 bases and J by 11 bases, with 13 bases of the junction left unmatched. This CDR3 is CSASGTGNAVNAFL. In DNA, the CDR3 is TGCAGTGCTAGTGGGACAGGGAACGCGGTCAACGCTTTCCTT.

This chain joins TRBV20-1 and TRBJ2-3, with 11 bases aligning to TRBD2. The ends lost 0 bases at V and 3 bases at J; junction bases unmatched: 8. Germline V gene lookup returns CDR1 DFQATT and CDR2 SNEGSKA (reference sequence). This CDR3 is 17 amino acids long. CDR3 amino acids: CSARDPGLAGGTDTQYF. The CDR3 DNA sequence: TGCAGTGCTAGAGATCCGGGGCTAGCGGGGGGAACAGATACGCAGTATTTT.

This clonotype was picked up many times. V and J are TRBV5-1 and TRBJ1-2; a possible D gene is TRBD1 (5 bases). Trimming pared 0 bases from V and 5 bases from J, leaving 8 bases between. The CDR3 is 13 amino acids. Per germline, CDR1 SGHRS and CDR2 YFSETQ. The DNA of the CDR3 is TGCGCCAGCAGCTTGGAAGGGGAGTATGGCTACACCTTC. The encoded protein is CASSLEGEYGYTF.

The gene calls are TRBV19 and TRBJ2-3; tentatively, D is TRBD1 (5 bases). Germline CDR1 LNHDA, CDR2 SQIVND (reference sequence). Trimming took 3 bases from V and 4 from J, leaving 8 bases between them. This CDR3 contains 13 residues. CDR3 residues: CASSMTEADTQYF. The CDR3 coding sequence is TGTGCCAGTAGTATGACAGAGGCAGATACGCAGTATTTT.

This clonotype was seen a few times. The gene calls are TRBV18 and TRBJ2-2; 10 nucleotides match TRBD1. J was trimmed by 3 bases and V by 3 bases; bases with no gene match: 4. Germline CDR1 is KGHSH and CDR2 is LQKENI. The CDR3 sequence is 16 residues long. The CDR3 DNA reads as TGTGCCAGCTCACCCCGACAGGGGGCGGACACCGGGGAGCTGTTTTTT. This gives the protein CASSPRQGADTGELFF. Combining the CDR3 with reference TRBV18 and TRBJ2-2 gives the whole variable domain NAGVMQNPRHLVRRRGQEARLRCSPMKGHSHVYWYRQLPEEGLKFMVYLQKENIIDESGMPKERFSAEFPKEGPSILRIQQVVRGDSAAYFCASSPRQGADTGELFFGEGSRLTVL.

The CDR3, as DNA: TGTGCCAGCAGCCCCGAGGGTGCAGAAACCTACGAGCAGTACTTC. Amino acid sequence: CASSPEGAETYEQYF. This chain connects TRBV7-8 to TRBJ2-7; the D gene is possibly TRBD2 (5 bases). Germline assignment: CDR1 SGHVS and CDR2 FQNEAQ. Trimming removed 5 bases from V and 2 bases from J, with 16 bases in between. The CDR3 extends over 15 amino acids.

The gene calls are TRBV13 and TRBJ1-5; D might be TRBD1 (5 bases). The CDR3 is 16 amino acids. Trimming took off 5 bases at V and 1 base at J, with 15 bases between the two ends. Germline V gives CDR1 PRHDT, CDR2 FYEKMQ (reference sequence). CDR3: CASSLSRDGSNQPQHF. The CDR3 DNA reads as TGTGCCAGCAGCCTATCCCGGGACGGGAGCAATCAGCCCCAGCATTTT.

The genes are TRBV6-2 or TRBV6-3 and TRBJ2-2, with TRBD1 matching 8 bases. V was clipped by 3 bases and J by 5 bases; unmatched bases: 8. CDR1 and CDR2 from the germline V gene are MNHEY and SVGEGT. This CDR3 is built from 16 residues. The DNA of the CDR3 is TGTGCCAGCAGTTATTACGACAGGGGTGCAACCGGGGAGCTGTTTTTT. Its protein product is CASSYYDRGATGELFF.

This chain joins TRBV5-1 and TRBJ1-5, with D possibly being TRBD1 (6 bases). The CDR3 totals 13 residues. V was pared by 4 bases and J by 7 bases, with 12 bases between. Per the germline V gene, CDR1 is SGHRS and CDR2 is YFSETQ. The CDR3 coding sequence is TGCGCCAGCAGCGTACAGGGTGGCCAGCCCCAGCATTTT. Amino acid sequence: CASSVQGGQPQHF.

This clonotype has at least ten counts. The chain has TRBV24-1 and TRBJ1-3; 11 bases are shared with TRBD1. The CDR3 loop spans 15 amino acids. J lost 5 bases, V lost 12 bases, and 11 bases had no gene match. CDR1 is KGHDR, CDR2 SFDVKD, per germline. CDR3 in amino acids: CAPQKDRGRRNTIYF. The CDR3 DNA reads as TGTGCCCCGCAAAAGGACAGGGGGCGGCGAAACACCATATATTTT.

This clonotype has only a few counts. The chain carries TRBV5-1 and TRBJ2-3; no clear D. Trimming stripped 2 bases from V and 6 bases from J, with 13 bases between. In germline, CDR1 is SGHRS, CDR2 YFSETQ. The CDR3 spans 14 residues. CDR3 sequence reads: CASSFGLVGDTQYF. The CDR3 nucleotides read TGCGCCAGCAGCTTCGGGCTAGTTGGGGATACGCAGTATTTT.

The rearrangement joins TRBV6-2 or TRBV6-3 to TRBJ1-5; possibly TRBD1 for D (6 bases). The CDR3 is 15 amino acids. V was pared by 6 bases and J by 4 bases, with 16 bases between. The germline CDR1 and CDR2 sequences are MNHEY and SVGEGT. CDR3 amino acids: CASSRGPRANQPQHF. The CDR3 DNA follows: TGTGCCAGCAGCAGGGGTCCGAGGGCGAATCAGCCCCAGCATTTT.

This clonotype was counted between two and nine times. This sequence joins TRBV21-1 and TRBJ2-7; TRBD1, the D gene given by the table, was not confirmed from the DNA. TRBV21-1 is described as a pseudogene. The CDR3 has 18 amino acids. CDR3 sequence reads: CASSSRDRAPGAGDEQYF. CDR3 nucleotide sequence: TGTGCCAGCAGCAGCCGGGACAGGGCCCCAGGGGCGGGAGATGAGCAGTACTTC.

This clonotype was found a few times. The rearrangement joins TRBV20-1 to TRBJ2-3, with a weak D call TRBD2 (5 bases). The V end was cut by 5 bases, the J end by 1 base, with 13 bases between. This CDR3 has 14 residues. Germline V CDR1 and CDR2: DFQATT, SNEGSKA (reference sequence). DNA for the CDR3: TGCAGTGCTCCCGCCGGGATCCGCACAGATACGCAGTATTTT. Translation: CSAPAGIRTDTQYF.

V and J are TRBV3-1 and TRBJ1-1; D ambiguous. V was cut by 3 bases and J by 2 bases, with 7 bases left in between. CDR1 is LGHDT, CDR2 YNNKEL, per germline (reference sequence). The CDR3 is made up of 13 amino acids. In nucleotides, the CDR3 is TGTGCCAGCAGCCAGTATCAAAACACTGAAGCTTTCTTT. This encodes CASSQYQNTEAFF. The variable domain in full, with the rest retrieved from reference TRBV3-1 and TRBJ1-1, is DTAVSQTPKYLVTQMGNDKSIKCEQNLGHDTMYWYKQDSKKFLKIMFSYNNKELIINETVPNRFSPKSPDKAHLNLHINSLELGDSAVYFCASSQYQNTEAFFGQGTRLTVV.

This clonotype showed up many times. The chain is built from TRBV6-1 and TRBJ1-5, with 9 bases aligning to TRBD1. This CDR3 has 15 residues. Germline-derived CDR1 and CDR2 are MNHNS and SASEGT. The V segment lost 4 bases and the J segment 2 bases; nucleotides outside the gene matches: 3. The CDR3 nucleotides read TGTGCCAGCAGTGCTCGGGACAGGGGCAATCAGCCCCAGCATTTT. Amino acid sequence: CASSARDRGNQPQHF.

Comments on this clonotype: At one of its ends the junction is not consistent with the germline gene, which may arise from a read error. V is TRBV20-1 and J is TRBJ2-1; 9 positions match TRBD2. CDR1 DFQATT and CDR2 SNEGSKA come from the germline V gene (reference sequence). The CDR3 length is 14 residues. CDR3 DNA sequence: TGCAGTGCTCGGACTAGCGTGGGGTCCAATGAGCAGTCCTTC. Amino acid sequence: CSARTSVGSNEQSF.

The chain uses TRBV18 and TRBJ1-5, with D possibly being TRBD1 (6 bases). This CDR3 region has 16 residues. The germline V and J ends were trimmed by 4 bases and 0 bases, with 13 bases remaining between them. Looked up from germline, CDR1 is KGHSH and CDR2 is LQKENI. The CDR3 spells CASSQQGAYSNQPQHF. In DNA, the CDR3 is TGTGCCAGCTCACAACAGGGAGCGTATAGCAATCAGCCCCAGCATTTT.

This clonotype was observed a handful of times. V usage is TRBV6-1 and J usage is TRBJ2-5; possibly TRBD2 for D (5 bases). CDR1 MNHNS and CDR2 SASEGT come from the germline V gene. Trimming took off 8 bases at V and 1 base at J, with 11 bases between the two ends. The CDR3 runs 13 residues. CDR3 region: CASRPGFQETQYF. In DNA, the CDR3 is TGTGCCAGCCGTCCGGGGTTCCAAGAGACCCAGTACTTC.

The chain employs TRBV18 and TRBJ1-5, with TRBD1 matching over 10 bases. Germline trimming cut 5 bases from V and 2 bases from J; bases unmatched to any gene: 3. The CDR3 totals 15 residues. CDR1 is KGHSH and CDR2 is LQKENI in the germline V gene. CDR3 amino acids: CASSMTGGGNQPQHF. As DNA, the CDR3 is TGTGCCAGCTCAATGACAGGGGGCGGCAATCAGCCCCAGCATTTT.

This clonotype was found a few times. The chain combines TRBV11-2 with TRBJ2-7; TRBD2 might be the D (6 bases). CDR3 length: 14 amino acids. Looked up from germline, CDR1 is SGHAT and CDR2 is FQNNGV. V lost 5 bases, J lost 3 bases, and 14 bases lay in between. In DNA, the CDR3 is TGTGCCAGCAGCCAACGGACTATCTACTACGAGCAGTACTTC. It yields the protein CASSQRTIYYEQYF.